The 9 T cell receptor beta chains presented below share a single source sample, sequenced in a study of blood T cell repertoires in COVID-19. Profiling relied on immunoSEQ multiplex PCR, and the TCRdb table lists in-frame clones only, not all of them. This table has a few hundred thousand clones, around four fifths appearing once. Sequenced sample: peripheral blood. Source of these receptors: a woman in her 50s with acute or convalescent COVID-19.

The chain employs TRBV28 and TRBJ2-4; maybe TRBD1 (5 bases). V shed 8 bases and J shed 1 base, with 9 bases lying between them. The CDR3 runs 13 residues. Germline assignment: CDR1 MDHEN and CDR2 SYDVKM. CDR3 coding DNA: TGTGCCAGCTGGGCAGGGGCCAAAAACATTCAGTACTTC. Translation gives CASWAGAKNIQYF.

The chain employs TRBV10-3 and TRBJ1-2; D is possibly TRBD1 (6 bases). Per germline, CDR1 ENHRY and CDR2 SYGVKD. The length of the CDR3 is 14 residues. V lost 3 bases to trimming and J lost 8 bases, with 16 bases between them. The CDR3 DNA reads TGTGCCATCAGTGACCAGGACAGATCCGTAGGCTACACCTTC. Translating it yields CAISDQDRSVGYTF.

This clone was observed a handful of times. This chain connects TRBV3-1 (or the pseudogene TRBV3-2) to TRBJ1-2, with 7 positions matching TRBD1. With V trimmed by 0 bases and J by 4 bases, 2 bases remained unmatched. This CDR3 has 14 residues. The germline V gene encodes CDR1 LGHDT and CDR2 YNNKEL (reference sequence). The CDR3, as DNA: TGTGCCAGCAGCCAAGATGGGACAGCCTATGGCTACACCTTC. Translating it yields CASSQDGTAYGYTF.

The genes are TRBV29-1 and TRBJ1-2, with 7 bases aligning to TRBD1. Per the germline V gene, CDR1 is SQVTM and CDR2 is ANQGSEA. This CDR3 region has 13 residues. Losses at the gene ends were 4 bases for V and 4 bases for J; bases not matched to a gene: 6. In nucleotides, the CDR3 is TGCAGCGTTGGAGAAGACAGGGCCTATGGCTACACCTTC. It codes for CSVGEDRAYGYTF.

The rearrangement uses TRBV3-1 (or the pseudogene TRBV3-2) and TRBJ1-1; D is uncertain. The CDR3 consists of 15 residues. V lost 2 bases to trimming and J lost 0 bases, with 10 bases between them. Germline CDR1 and CDR2: LGHDT and YNNKEL (reference sequence). The CDR3 DNA reads TGTGCCAGCAGCCAACTGCGGGTTATGAACACTGAAGCTTTCTTT. Amino acid sequence: CASSQLRVMNTEAFF.

The CDR3 DNA reads as TGTGCCAGCAGCTTCAGGGATTGGGACTATGGCTACACCTTC. Encoded protein: CASSFRDWDYGYTF. The chain employs TRBV3-1 (or the pseudogene TRBV3-2) and TRBJ1-2, with D possibly matching TRBD1 (5 bases). The germline V gene has CDR1 LGHDT and CDR2 YNNKEL (reference sequence). Trimming stripped 5 bases from V and 3 bases from J, with 13 bases between. The CDR3 is 14 amino acids.

The rearrangement joins TRBV2 to TRBJ2-3, with 11 bases aligning to TRBD1. Germline V gene lookup returns CDR1 SNHLY and CDR2 FYNNEI. The CDR3 length is 15 residues. Trimming took 5 bases from V and 4 from J; bases not matched to a gene: 5. CDR3 sequence: CASSWTGGNADTQYF. CDR3 bases: TGTGCCAGCAGTTGGACAGGGGGCAACGCAGATACGCAGTATTTT.

The gene calls are TRBV7-9 and TRBJ2-1, with TRBD2 matching over 13 bases. CDR1 SEHNR and CDR2 FQNEAQ come from the germline V gene (reference sequence). The length of the CDR3 is 15 residues. V lost 8 bases, J lost 8 bases, and 9 bases stayed unmatched. In DNA, the CDR3 is TGTGCCAGCTCACTAGCGGGAGGGAGTCCGGATGAGCAGTTCTTC. Translated: CASSLAGGSPDEQFF.

The chain couples TRBV7-9 to TRBJ1-1, with D possibly TRBD1 on 5 matching bases. Trimming removed 5 bases at V and 7 bases at J, with 14 bases between. This CDR3 is 13 amino acids long. Germline V lookup: CDR1 SEHNR, CDR2 FQNEAQ (reference sequence). This CDR3 is CASSHSDSYEAFF. The CDR3 bases are TGTGCCAGCAGCCACTCAGACAGTTATGAAGCTTTCTTT.